This T cell receptor (beta chain) was obtained from a study of blood T cell repertoires in COVID-19. Study-wide context: From the United States, Italy and Spain came samples of acute and convalescent COVID-19.

Per the original methods: Reference gene primers were amplified, and this amplification served to estimate nucleated cell counts. The table came from immunoSEQ multiplex PCR; TCRdb's copy has only in-frame clones and leaves some out. V, J and clone size reflect that table, while D and trimming were determined from the DNA. The sample has about 350,000 clones, less than 90% seen once; the top ten hold more than 0.9%. V shed 0 bases and J 5 bases; nucleotides not matched to a gene: 4. Per germline, CDR1 MNHEY and CDR2 SVGAGI. This CDR3 is 15 amino acids long. Those who participated ranged in age from 18 to 89 years and resided in about two dozen US areas. Recovered status in Cohort 3 required two negative PCRs, clearance, or symptom resolution.

V is TRBV6-5 and J is TRBJ2-5; TRBD2 aligns across 9 bases. The sample taken for sequencing was PBMCs or T cells enriched from blood (not recorded which). The clonotype comes from a woman in her 30s who had recovered from COVID-19. For the CDR3, the DNA is TGTGCCAGCAGTTACTCGGGACTAGCAGGGGAGACCCAGTACTTC. As protein: CASSYSGLAGETQYF.